The clone carrying this TCR beta chain has only a few counts. Its specificity is unknown. These data are taken from a study of beta chain features in type 1 diabetes. In the study overall: Across all samples, some 110 million sorted cells were examined. The study, taken as a whole, reports: Naive, central memory and Treg TCRB repertoires appeared more alike in patients than in healthy donors. TCRB CDR3 length was moderately but significantly reduced in all four CD4+ subsets of Type 1 diabetes patients.

The germline gives CDR1 LNHNV, CDR2 YYDKDF (reference sequence). The V gene end was trimmed by 2 bases and the J gene end by 6 bases; junction bases not matched to a gene: 3. The CDR3 length is 14 residues. As every portion of the isolated RNA was reverse transcribed, the sequencing read expressed TCRB transcripts. Clones were sequenced by immunoSEQ multiplex PCR, and TCRdb holds only the in-frame ones, with some missing. Of under 900,000 clones in the sample, 17% were seen once. The chain carries TRBV15 and TRBJ2-7, with 11 bases lining up with TRBD1. The sequence derives from a woman younger than 35 in good health. Sequenced input: naive CD4+ T cells from blood. The CDR3 reads CATSRRDRGTEQYF. In nucleotides, the CDR3 is TGTGCCACCAGCAGACGGGACAGGGGGACCGAGCAGTACTTC.